This entry features one T cell receptor (beta chain) sequence. The antigen remains unidentified. Using RNA template, CDR3s of TCR alpha and beta were amplified with iRepertoire arm-PCR. One-step reverse transcription and amplification started from approximately 100-400 ng of tissue mRNA or PBMC total RNA. TCRdb used MiXCR to reprocess the multiplex PCR reads, holding one entry per CDR3 protein. The sample shows about 140,000 distinct CDR3 sequences, roughly 43% of them seen only once. The source of the sample is a study of glioma-infiltrating T cells. Germline values: CDR1 SGHTA, CDR2 FQGNSA. Trimming cost V 0 bases and J 10 bases, with 10 bases left between them. This CDR3 is 13 amino acids long. The study's findings and limits: Non-neoplastic patients had below-expected tissue-blood divergence, while all gliomas exceeded expectation. Only very few CDR3 sequences appeared in both tissue and blood.

The rearrangement joins TRBV7-2 to TRBJ2-1, with unresolved D. The clonotype was recovered from a human donor with low-grade glioma or glioblastoma, undergoing nonglioma brain surgery, or in good health (not recorded which). Sequencing was done on a sample of glioma tissue, nonneoplastic brain tissue, or PBMCs (not recorded which). This chain's CDR3 is CASSLASEVEQFF. The CDR3, as DNA: TGTGCCAGCAGCTTAGCGAGTGAAGTAGAGCAGTTCTTC.